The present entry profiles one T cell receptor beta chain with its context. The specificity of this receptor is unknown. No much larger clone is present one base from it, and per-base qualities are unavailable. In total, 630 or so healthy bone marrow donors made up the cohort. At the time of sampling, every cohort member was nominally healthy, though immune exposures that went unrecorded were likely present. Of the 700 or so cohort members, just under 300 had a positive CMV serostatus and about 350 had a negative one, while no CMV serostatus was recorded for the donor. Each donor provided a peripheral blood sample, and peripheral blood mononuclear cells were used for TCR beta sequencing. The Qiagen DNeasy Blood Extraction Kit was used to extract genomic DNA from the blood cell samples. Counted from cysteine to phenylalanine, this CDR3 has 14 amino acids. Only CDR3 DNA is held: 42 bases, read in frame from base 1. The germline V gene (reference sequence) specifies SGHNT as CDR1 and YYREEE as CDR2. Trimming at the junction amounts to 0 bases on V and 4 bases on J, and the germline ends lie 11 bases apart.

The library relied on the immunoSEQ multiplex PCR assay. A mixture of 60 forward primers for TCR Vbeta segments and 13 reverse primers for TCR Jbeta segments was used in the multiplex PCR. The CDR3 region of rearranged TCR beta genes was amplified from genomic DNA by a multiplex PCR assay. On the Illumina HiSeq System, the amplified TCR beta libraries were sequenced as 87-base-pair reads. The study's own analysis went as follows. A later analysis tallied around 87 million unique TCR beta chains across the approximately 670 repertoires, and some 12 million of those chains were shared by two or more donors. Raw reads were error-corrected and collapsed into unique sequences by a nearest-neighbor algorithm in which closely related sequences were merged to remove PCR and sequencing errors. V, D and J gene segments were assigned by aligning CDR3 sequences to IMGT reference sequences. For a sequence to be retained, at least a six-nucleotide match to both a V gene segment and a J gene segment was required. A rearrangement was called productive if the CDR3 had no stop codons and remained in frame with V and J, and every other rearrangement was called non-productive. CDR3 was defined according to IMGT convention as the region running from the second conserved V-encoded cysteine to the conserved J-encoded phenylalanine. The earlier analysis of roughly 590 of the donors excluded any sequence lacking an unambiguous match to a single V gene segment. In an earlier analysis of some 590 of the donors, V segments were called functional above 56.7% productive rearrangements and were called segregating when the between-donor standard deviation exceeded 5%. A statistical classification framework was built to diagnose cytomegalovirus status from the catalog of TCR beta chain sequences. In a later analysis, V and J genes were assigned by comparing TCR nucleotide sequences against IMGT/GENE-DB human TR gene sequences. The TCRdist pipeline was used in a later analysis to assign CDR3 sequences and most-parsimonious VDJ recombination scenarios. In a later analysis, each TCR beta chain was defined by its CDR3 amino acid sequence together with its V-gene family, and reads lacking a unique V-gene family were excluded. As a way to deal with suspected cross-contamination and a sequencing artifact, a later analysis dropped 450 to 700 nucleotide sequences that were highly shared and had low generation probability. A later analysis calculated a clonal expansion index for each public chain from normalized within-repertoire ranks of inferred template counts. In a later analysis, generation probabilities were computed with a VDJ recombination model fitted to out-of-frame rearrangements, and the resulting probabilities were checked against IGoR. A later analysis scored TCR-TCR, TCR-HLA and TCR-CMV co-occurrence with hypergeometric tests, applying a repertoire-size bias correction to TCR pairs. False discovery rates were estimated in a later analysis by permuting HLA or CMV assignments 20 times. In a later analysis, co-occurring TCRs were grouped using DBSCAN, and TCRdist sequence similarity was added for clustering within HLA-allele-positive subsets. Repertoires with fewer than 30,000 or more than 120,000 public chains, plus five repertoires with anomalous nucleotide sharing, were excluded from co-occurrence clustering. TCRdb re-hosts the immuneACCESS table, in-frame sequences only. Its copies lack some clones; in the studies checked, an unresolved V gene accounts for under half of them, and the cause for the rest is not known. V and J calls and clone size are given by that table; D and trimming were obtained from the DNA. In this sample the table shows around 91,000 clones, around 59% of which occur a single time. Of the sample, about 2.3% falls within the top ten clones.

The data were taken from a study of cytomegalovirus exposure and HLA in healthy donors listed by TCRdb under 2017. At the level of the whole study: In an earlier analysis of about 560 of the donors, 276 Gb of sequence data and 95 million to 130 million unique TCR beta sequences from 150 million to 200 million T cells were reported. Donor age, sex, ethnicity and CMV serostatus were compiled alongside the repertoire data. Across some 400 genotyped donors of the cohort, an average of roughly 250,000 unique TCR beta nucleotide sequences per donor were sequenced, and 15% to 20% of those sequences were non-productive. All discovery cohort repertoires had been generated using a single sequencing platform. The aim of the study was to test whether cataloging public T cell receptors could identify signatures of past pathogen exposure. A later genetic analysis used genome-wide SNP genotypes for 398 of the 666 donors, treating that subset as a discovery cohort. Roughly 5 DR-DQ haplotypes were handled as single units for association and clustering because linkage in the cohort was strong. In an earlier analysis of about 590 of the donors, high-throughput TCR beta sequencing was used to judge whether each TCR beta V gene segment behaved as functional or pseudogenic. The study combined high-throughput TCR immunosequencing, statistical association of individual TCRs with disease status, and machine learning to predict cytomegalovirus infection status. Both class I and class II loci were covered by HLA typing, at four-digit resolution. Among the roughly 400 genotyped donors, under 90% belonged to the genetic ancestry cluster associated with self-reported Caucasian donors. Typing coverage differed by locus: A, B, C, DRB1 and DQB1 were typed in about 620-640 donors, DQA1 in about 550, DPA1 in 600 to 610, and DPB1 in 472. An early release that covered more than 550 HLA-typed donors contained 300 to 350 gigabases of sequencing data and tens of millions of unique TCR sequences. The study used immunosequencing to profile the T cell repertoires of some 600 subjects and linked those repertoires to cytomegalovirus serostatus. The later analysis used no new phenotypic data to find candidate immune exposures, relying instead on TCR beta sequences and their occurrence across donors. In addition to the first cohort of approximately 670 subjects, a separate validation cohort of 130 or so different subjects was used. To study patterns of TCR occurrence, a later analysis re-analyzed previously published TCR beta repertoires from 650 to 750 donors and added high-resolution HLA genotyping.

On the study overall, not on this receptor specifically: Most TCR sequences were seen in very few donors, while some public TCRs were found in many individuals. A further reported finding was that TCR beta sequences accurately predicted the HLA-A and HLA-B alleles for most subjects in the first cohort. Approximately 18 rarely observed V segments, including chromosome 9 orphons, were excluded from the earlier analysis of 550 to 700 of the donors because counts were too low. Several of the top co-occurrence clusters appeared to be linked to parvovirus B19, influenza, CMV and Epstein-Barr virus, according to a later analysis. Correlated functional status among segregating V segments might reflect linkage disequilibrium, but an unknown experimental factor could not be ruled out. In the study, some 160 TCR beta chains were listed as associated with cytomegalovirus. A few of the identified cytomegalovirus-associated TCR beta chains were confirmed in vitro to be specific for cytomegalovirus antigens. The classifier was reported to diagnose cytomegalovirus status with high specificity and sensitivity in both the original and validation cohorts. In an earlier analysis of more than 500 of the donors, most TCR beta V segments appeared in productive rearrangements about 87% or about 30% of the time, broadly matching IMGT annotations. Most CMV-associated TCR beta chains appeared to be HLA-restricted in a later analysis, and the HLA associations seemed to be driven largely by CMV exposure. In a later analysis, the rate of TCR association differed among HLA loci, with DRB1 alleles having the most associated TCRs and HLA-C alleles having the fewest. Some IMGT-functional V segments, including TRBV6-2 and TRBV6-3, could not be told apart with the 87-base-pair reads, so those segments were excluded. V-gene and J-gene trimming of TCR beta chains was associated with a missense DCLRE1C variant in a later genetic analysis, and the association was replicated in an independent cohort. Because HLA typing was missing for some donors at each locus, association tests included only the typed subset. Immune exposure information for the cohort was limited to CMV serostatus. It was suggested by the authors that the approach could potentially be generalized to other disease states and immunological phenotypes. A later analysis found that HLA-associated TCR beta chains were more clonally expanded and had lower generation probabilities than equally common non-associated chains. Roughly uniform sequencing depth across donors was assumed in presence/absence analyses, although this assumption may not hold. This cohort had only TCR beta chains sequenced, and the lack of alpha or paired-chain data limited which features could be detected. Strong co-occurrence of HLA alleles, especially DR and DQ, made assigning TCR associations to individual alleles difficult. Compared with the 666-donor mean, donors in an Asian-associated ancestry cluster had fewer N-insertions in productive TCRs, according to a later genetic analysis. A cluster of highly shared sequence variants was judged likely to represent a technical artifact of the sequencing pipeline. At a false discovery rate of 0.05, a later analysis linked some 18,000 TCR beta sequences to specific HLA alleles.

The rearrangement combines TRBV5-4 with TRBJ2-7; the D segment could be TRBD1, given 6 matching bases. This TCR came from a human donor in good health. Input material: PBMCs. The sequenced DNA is TGTGCCAGCAGCTTGGTGGGGGCGGTTTACGAGCAGTACTTC. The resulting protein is CASSLVGAVYEQYF.